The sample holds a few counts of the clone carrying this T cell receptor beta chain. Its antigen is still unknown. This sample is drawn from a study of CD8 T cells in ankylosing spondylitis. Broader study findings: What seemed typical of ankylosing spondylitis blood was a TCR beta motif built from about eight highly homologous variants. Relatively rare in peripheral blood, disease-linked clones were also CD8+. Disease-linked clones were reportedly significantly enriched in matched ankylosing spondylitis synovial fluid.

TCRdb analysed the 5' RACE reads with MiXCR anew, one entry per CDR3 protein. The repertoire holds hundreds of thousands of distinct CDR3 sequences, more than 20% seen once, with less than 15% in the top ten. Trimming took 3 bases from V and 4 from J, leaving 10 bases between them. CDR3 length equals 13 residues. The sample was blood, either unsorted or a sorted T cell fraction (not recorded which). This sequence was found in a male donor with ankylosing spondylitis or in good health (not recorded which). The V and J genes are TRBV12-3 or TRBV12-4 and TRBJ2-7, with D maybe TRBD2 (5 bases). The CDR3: CASSLASNYEQYF. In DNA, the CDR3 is TGTGCCAGCAGTTTGGCTAGCAATTACGAGCAGTACTTC.